This TCR beta chain was retrieved from a study of blood T cell repertoires in COVID-19. Method: immunoSEQ multiplex PCR; TCRdb's copy keeps in-frame clones and lacks some. The sample shows 60,000 or so clones, around 87% of them seen only once. This clone was observed a single time. The J segment lost 0 bases and the V segment lost 5 bases, leaving 12 bases of the junction unmatched. From germline, CDR1 is SEHNR and CDR2 FQNEAQ (reference sequence). This CDR3 spans 19 amino acids. The receptor was derived from a man between 60 and 75 years old with active COVID-19. The sequencing sample was made of peripheral blood. The rearrangement links TRBV7-9 to TRBJ2-5; 13 bases are a match to TRBD2. CDR3 sequence (DNA): TGTGCCAGCAGCCTAACTGGAGGACTAGCGGGGGATTACCAAGAGACCCAGTACTTC. It encodes CASSLTGGLAGDYQETQYF. Based on the CDR3 plus reference TRBV7-9 and TRBJ2-5, the full variable domain is DTGVSQNPRHKITKRGQNVTFRCDPISEHNRLYWYRQTLGQGPEFLTYFQNEAQLEKSRLLSDRFSAERPKGSFSTLEIQRTEQGDSAMYLCASSLTGGLAGDYQETQYFGPGTRLLVL.